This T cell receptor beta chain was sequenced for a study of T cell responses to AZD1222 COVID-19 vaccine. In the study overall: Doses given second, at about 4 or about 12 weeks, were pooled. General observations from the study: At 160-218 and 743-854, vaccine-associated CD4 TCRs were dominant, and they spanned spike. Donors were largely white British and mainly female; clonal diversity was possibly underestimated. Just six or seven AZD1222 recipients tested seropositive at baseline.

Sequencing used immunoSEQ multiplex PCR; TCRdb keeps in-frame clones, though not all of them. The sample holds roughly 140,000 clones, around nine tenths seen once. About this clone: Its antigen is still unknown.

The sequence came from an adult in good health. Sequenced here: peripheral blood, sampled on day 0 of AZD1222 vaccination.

The CDR3 spells CASSIDLSSGSKETQYF. The DNA of the CDR3 is TGTGCCAGTAGTATAGATCTATCTAGCGGGAGTAAAGAGACCCAGTACTTC. The V gene is TRBV19, the J gene TRBJ2-5, with 10 bases matching TRBD2. The CDR3 runs to 17 residues. The V gene end was trimmed by 0 bases and the J gene end by 3 bases; junction bases not matched to a gene: 7. Germline CDR1 and CDR2: LNHDA and SQIVND (reference sequence).